This TCR beta chain is from a study of T cells after yellow fever vaccination. Study-wide points: CD4 and CD8 compartments shared a small share of clonotypes, likely from convergent recombination. Repertoires sorted by FACS could include abundant clonotypes that are contaminants from the bulk population. Most clones from primary vaccination were detected again post-booster (roughly 96% CD4, roughly 91% CD8).

A word on this clonotype: Its antigen is unidentified.

Unmatched junction bases numbered 8, after V lost 10 bases and J lost 12 bases. The length of the CDR3 is 12 residues. Production of TCR cDNA was by 5'RACE template switching, which also added a universal primer site and UMIs. TCRdb used MiXCR to reprocess the 5' RACE reads, holding one entry per CDR3 protein. Here the sample spans some 390,000 distinct CDR3 sequences, roughly a sixth being singletons. The sequenced sample was PBMCs, obtained before the yellow fever booster vaccination. The receptor was isolated from a man between 18 and 35 years old who received the YFV17D yellow fever vaccine. The chain joins TRBV12-3 or TRBV12-4 to TRBJ2-7; 14 bases agree with TRBD2. DNA for the CDR3: TGTGCCACCGGGACTAGCGGGGGCCAGCTGTACTTC. It translates to CATGTSGGQLYF.